The rows below give T cell receptor beta chains drawn from one sample of a study of T cell responses to AZD1222 COVID-19 vaccine. Profiled with immunoSEQ multiplex PCR; TCRdb holds only in-frame clones, not every one. Here the sample spans 150,000 to 200,000 clones, 80% to 90% being singletons. Sequenced here: peripheral blood, sampled 28 days after the second dose of the MenACWY control vaccine. The receptor source for this set is an adult who received the MenACWY meningococcal vaccine as a control. Each CDR3 is given with its conserved first and last residue.

v_call	j_call	cdr3_aa
TRBV18	TRBJ1-5	CASSPQGDQPQHF
TRBV5-1	TRBJ1-2	CASSLGQNYGYTF
TRBV11-3	TRBJ2-2	CASSPETGLGELFF
TRBV12-3/TRBV12-4	TRBJ2-2	CASSLQITGELFF
TRBV11-2	TRBJ1-2	CASSLLHYGYTF
TRBV28	TRBJ2-1	CASTYSGARSYNEQFF
TRBV9	TRBJ1-1	CASSVGVGKNTEAFF
TRBV10-3	TRBJ1-2	CAISESTLPGYGYTF
TRBV12-3/TRBV12-4	TRBJ2-7	CASSLGLSWEQYF
TRBV29-1	TRBJ1-1	CSVVSEIRMNTEAFF
TRBV11-2	TRBJ2-1	CASSHSRLAWEQFF
TRBV6-6	TRBJ1-4	CASSYYGTTNEKLFF
TRBV3-1/TRBV3-2	TRBJ1-4	CASSHPGQGAEKLFF
TRBV27	TRBJ2-1	CASSPGTSGDNEQFF
TRBV9	TRBJ2-7	CASSPQDREGSYEQYF
TRBV25-1	TRBJ1-4	CASSTEEATNEKLFF
TRBV27	TRBJ1-4	CASSPSPRQGREEKLFF
TRBV7-2	TRBJ1-1	CASSFGRGRGEAFF
TRBV27	TRBJ2-3	CASGDRDPHTQYF
TRBV28	TRBJ2-1	CASRDGDSSYNEQFF
TRBV19	TRBJ1-1	CASWGQPNTEAFF
TRBV11-2	TRBJ2-1	CASSWGAGVGYNEQFF
TRBV14	TRBJ2-2	CASSPDRDRWELFF
TRBV19	TRBJ1-2	CASSMSGTVGKMGYTF
TRBV27	TRBJ2-1	CASSLRTGQGLAEQFF
TRBV6-6	TRBJ1-6	CASSYSIGTGGSPLHF
TRBV7-2	TRBJ2-2	CATHRPGELFF
TRBV19	TRBJ1-1	CATKIWDHLNTEAFF
TRBV12-5	TRBJ1-2	CASGLVLGQAANYGYTF
TRBV29-1	TRBJ2-3	CSVHPEVGTDTQYF
TRBV7-2	TRBJ2-7	CASSLEGGLPVYF
TRBV28	TRBJ2-6	CASSSAGQGATHSNVLTF
TRBV11-3	TRBJ2-7	CASSLDGFEQYF
TRBV6-2/TRBV6-3	TRBJ2-7	CASSYGADSYEQYF
TRBV7-9	TRBJ1-1	CASSSQGATEAFF
TRBV18	TRBJ1-3	CASSPRGTNWDTIYF
TRBV6-4	TRBJ1-6	CASSGRAELNSPLHF
TRBV12-5	TRBJ1-6	CASGFSSSLTPLHF
TRBV10-2	TRBJ1-4	CASSEQGAGEKLFF
TRBV6-5	TRBJ2-7	CASRPDRKPYEQYF
TRBV12-3/TRBV12-4	TRBJ2-2	CASRSTSPGELFF
TRBV29-1	TRBJ2-5	CSVGLAEETQYF
TRBV9	TRBJ2-1	CASSVDIQGGVNEQFF
TRBV19	TRBJ1-4	CASSIRPATNEKLFF
TRBV5-6	TRBJ1-4	CASSIPNHEKLFF
TRBV25-1	TRBJ1-2	CASSKHGGLDYGYTF
TRBV27	TRBJ1-5	CASSGPGQGSNQPQHF
TRBV5-4	TRBJ2-3	CASSFGQGTDTQYF